This T cell receptor (beta chain) was sequenced during a study of blood T cells in healthy people across ages. A second PCR, run for about 7 to 12 cycles, used a sample-barcoded 5' primer plus a J-beta primer mix. TCRdb reprocessed the 5' RACE reads with MiXCR, giving one entry per CDR3 protein. The data contain 790,000 or so distinct CDR3 sequences, around three fifths of them singletons. Per sample, at least 5 micrograms of total RNA were extracted. The sample holds a few counts of this clonotype. This sequence was found in a man aged 40-49 years in good health. Material for sequencing was blood.

The CDR3 reads CASSDQGAALPQHF. CDR3 sequence (DNA): TGTGCCAGCAGTGACCAGGGGGCTGCCCTCCCCCAGCATTTT. The J gene is TRBJ1-5, the V gene TRBV25-1; 8 positions match TRBD1. The V and J ends lost 3 bases and 10 bases, in that order; junction bases with no gene match: 8. CDR1 MGHDK and CDR2 SYGVNS come from the germline V gene. The CDR3 has 14 amino acids.